This T cell receptor (beta chain) was found in a study of blood T cell repertoires in COVID-19. TCRdb keeps only in-frame clones here, not all; method: immunoSEQ multiplex PCR. The sample lists about 8,300 clones; roughly 84% were seen once. Per the germline V gene, CDR1 is MNHNS and CDR2 is SASEGT. With 3 bases removed from V and 2 bases from J, the gap between germline ends came to 12 bases. This CDR3 region has 15 residues. Sequences were obtained from peripheral blood. The clonotype was recovered from a human donor with active COVID-19. The donor label of this sample is uncertain. The chain couples TRBV6-1 to TRBJ2-3; D might be TRBD1 (5 bases). CDR3 nucleotides: TGTGCCAGCAGTGATTTGGCAGGGCCCACAGATACGCAGTATTTT. Protein sequence: CASSDLAGPTDTQYF.